The clone carrying this T cell receptor (beta chain) was observed many times. Antigen specificity is unknown. The sample is drawn from a study of CD8 T cells in ankylosing spondylitis. TCRdb redid the calling of the 5' RACE reads with MiXCR, one entry per CDR3 protein. The sample lists roughly 490,000 distinct CDR3 sequences, about 5% occurring once. General study points: Reactive arthritis synovial fluid and blood were previously reported to contain some motif variants. Ankylosing spondylitis blood appeared to be characterized by a TCR beta motif of several highly homologous variants. Disease-linked clones reportedly concentrated significantly in matched ankylosing spondylitis synovial fluid.

Sequenced sample: blood, either unsorted or a sorted T cell fraction (not recorded which). The clonotype originates from a male donor with ankylosing spondylitis.

CDR3 residues: CASSLRGSGDQPQHF. The CDR3, as DNA: TGTGCCAGCAGTTTACGGGGGAGCGGTGATCAGCCCCAGCATTTT. This chain links TRBV12-3 or TRBV12-4 with TRBJ1-5; D possibly corresponds to TRBD1 (5 bases). Between the trimmed V and J ends, which lost 2 bases and 5 bases, there was a span of 13 bases. The CDR3 has 15 amino acids.